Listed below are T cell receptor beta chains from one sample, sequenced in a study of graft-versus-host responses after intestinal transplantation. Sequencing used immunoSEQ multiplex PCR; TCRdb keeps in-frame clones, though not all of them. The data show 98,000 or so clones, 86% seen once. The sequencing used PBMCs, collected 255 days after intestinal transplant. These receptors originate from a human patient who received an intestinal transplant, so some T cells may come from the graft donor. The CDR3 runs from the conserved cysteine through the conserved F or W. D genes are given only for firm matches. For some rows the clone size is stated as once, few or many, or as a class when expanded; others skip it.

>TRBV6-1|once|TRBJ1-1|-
TGTGCCAGCGAGGACGGGGGGACCACTGAAGCTTTCTTT
CASEDGGTTEAFF
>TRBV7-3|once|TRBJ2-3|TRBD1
TGTGCCAGCAGCAACGGACAGGGGGCAGATACGCAGTATTTT
CASSNGQGADTQYF
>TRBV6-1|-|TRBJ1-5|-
TGTGCCAGCATAGGGCCCAGGGGCAATCAGCCCCAGCATTTT
CASIGPRGNQPQHF
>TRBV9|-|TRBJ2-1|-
TGTGCCAGCAGCGTAGGGGCTTCAGGGTTCTCCTACAATGAGCAGTTCTTC
CASSVGASGFSYNEQFF
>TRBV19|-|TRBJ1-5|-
TGTGCCAGTAGTGGACGAGGACAGACAGACAATCAGCCCCAGCATTTT
CASSGRGQTDNQPQHF
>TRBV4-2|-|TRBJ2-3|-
TGTGCCAGCAGCCAAGTTGAAGGGGAGGAAGATACGCAGTATTTT
CASSQVEGEEDTQYF
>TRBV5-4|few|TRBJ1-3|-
TGTGCCACCGGACCCGGGGGGAGCTCTGGAAACACCATATATTTT
CATGPGGSSGNTIYF
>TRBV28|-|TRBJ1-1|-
TGTGCCAGCAGTCCGGGGTACACTGAAGCTTTCTTT
CASSPGYTEAFF
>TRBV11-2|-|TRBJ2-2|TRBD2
TGTGCCAGCAGCCGACTAGCGGGGGGCACCGGGGAGCTGTTTTTT
CASSRLAGGTGELFF
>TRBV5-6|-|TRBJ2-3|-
TGTGCCAGCAGCCCGCAGTCTTTCACAGATACGCAGTATTTT
CASSPQSFTDTQYF
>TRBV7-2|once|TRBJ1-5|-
TGTGCCAGCAGCTTATCTCGCGTCGGATATCAGCCCCAGCATTTT
CASSLSRVGYQPQHF
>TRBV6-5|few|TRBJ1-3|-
TGTGCCAGCAGTTACCGAAGGGGAATCTCTGGAAACACCATATATTTT
CASSYRRGISGNTIYF
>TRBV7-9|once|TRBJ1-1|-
TGTGCCAGCAGCTTGAGGGGGGATGATGAAGCTTTCTTT
CASSLRGDDEAFF
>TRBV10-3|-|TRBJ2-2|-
TGTGCCATCATGACAACACTGGGGGTTTCCGGGGAGCTGTTTTTT
CAIMTTLGVSGELFF
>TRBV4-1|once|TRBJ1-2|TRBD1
TGCGCCAGCAGCCAAACCGGAAAGGCGACAGGGGCCACAAGGTCCTATGGCTACACCTTC
CASSQTGKATGATRSYGYTF
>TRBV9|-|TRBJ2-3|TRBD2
TGTGCCAGCAGCGTACAAGCGGGGGGCACAGATACGCAGTATTTT
CASSVQAGGTDTQYF
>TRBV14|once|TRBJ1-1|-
TGTGCCAGCAGCCGACAAAAGGAAGGGCAGAACACTGAAGCTTTCTTT
CASSRQKEGQNTEAFF
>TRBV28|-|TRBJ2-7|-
TGTGCCAGCACCGTAGGCCCCCTGATGGGCGAGCAGTACTTC
CASTVGPLMGEQYF
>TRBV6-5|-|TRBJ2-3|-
TGTGCCAGCAGTTACGAACATACCACAGATACGCAGTATTTT
CASSYEHTTDTQYF
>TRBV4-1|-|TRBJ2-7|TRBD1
TGCGCCAGCAGCCAGACTGGACAGGGCTACGAGCAGTACTTC
CASSQTGQGYEQYF
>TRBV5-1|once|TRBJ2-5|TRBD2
TGCGCCAGCAGAACGTCAGGGGGGACTAGCGGGTTAGAGACCCAGTACTTC
CASRTSGGTSGLETQYF
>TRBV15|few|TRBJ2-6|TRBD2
TGTGCCTCGGGAGGGGCTGGGGCCAACGTCCTGACTTTC
CASGGAGANVLTF
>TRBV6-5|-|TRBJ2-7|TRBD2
TGTGCCAGCAGGTCTAGCGGGAGGGCCGCCGAGCAGTACTTC
CASRSSGRAAEQYF
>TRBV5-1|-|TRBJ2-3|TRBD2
TGCGCCAGCAGCTTGCTAGCGGGGGGCCTCACAGATACGCAGTATTTT
CASSLLAGGLTDTQYF
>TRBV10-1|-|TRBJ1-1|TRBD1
TGCGCCAGCAGTCCCCGGACAGGGTACACTGAAGCTTTCTTT
CASSPRTGYTEAFF
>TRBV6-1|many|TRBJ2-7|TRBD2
TGTGCCAGCGGGAGGGGTTACGAGCAGTACTTC
CASGRGYEQYF
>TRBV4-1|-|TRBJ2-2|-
TGCGCCAGCAGCCAGAAGATAGTTGGGGACACCGGGGAGCTGTTTTTT
CASSQKIVGDTGELFF
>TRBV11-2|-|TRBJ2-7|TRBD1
TGTGCCAGCAGCATAAACAGGGGGAAGACCTACGAGCAGTACTTC
CASSINRGKTYEQYF
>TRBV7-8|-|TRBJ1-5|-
TGTGCCAGCAGCTTCCGGGACGGCTTCGGGCAGCCCCAGCATTTT
CASSFRDGFGQPQHF
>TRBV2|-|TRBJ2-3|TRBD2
TGTGCCAGCAGTAGACTAGCGGGGGGTACAGATACGCAGTATTTT
CASSRLAGGTDTQYF
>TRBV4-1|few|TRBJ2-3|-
TGCGCCAGCAGCCACCCCACAGTGCTCGGGGGCACAGATACGCAGTATTTT
CASSHPTVLGGTDTQYF
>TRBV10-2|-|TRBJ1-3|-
TGCGCCAGCAGTGATGGGGGGGGTGGAAACACCATATATTTT
CASSDGGGGNTIYF
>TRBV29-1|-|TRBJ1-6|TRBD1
TGCAGCGTTGGGACAGGGGTGAATTCACCCCTCCACTTT
CSVGTGVNSPLHF
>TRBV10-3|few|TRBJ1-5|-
TGTGCCACCACCTCGGGGCGAGAGGGCAATCAGCCCCAGCATTTT
CATTSGREGNQPQHF
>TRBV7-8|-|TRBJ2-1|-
TGTGCCAGCAGCTTATCCCCCCCCAGAGCCTACAATGAGCAGTTCTTC
CASSLSPPRAYNEQFF
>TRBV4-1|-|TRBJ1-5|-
TGCGCCAGCAGCCAAGAGTTAGGGCGGCGCAATCAGCCCCAGCATTTT
CASSQELGRRNQPQHF
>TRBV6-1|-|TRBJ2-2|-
TGTGCCAGCAGTGCGAGGGAAACTACTCCCGGGGAGCTGTTTTTT
CASSARETTPGELFF
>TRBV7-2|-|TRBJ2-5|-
TGTGCCAGCAGCTACGGGGGCCCTCAAGAGACCCAGTACTTC
CASSYGGPQETQYF
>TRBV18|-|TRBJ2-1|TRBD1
TGTGCCAGCTCACCAGCCGGGACAGGGGTCCCTAGTGAGCAGTTCTTC
CASSPAGTGVPSEQFF
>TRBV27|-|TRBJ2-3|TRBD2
TGTGCCAGCAGTTTATGGCTAGCGGGGGGTATGGAGTCAGATACGCAGTATTTT
CASSLWLAGGMESDTQYF
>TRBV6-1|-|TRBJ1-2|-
TGTGCCAGCAGTCTACAGGGAGGCTATGGCTACACCTTC
CASSLQGGYGYTF
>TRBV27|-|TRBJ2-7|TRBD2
TGTGCCAGCAGTCCGTTCCCCGCGGGGGGCTCCGTTTACGAGCAGTACTTC
CASSPFPAGGSVYEQYF
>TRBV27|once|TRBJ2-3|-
TGTGCCAGAGGGGGGGCGGGGGAAGATACGCAGTATTTT
CARGGAGEDTQYF
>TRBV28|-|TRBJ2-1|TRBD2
TGTGCCAGCAGTCCCGCTAGCGGGAGGGCTGGAAATGAGCAGTTCTTC
CASSPASGRAGNEQFF
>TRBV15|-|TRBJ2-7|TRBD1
TGTGCCACCAGCAGAACGATCGGGACAGGACTCTACGAGCAGTACTTC
CATSRTIGTGLYEQYF
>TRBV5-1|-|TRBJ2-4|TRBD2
TGCGCCAGCAGCTTGGCCGGGACTAGCGGGAGTGACATTCAGTACTTC
CASSLAGTSGSDIQYF
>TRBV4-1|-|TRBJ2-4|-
TGCGCCAGCAGCCAAGTGGCGAGGGGCCAAGAAGCCCTAGCCAAAAACATTCAGTACTTC
CASSQVARGQEALAKNIQYF
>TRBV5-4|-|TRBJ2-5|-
TGTGCCAGCAGCTTGGGAAGGGGATCAGAGACCCAGTACTTC
CASSLGRGSETQYF
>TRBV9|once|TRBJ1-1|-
TGTGCCAGCAGCGTAGCTAGAACGGGTGCTGAAGCTTTCTTT
CASSVARTGAEAFF
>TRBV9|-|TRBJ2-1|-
TGTGCCAGCAGTACGGGGGTATACAATGAGCAGTTCTTC
CASSTGVYNEQFF
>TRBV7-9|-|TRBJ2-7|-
TGTGCCAGCAGCTTAGGACGGGATACCTACGAGCAGTACTTC
CASSLGRDTYEQYF
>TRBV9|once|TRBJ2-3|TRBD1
TGTGCCAGCAGCACACCCCGTACAGGGGGCAACACAGATACGCAGTATTTT
CASSTPRTGGNTDTQYF
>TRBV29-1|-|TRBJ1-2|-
TGCAGCGTTGGGGGTAGGGCTGTAGATGGCTACACCTTC
CSVGGRAVDGYTF
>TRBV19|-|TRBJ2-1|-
TGTGCCAGTAGTATAGGACGGCCTAACAATGAGCAGTTCTTC
CASSIGRPNNEQFF
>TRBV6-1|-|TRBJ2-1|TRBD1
TGTGCCAGCAGTGCTACAGGGGGCTGGGATTACAATGAGCAGTTCTTC
CASSATGGWDYNEQFF
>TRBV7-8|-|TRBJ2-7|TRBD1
TGTGCCAGCAGCTGGGGACAGGGTGATTACGAGCAGTACTTC
CASSWGQGDYEQYF
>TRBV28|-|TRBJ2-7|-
TGTGCCAGCACCCGCACAGGGTATGACGAGCAGTACTTC
CASTRTGYDEQYF